Listed below are T cell receptor beta chains from one sample, sequenced in a study of cytomegalovirus exposure and HLA in healthy donors. Data came from immunoSEQ multiplex PCR; TCRdb stores just in-frame clones and leaves some out. Its table records around 60,000 clones. The specimen sequenced was PBMCs. The receptor set was obtained from a young woman in good health and CMV-seronegative. Both conserved end residues are part of each CDR3. The D gene is left open where the match is weak.

CDR3,DNA,J,D,V
CACIGQGLEAFF,TGTGCCTGTATAGGACAGGGTTTAGAAGCTTTCTTT,TRBJ1-1,TRBD1,TRBV30
CASSTYGAEGYTF,TGTGCCAGCAGTACTTATGGGGCAGAGGGCTACACCTTC,TRBJ1-2,-,TRBV27
CASSAQGRGQMNIQYF,TGCGCCAGCAGCGCTCAGGGGCGGGGACAGATGAACATTCAGTACTTC,TRBJ2-4,-,TRBV4-1
CASSYSGGGNEQFF,TGTGCCAGTAGCTATAGCGGGGGGGGAAATGAGCAGTTCTTC,TRBJ2-1,TRBD2,TRBV19
CASGDSRAGVEQFF,TGTGCCAGCGGGGACAGCCGAGCGGGAGTTGAGCAGTTCTTC,TRBJ2-1,-,TRBV2
CASSQPGQGYGYTF,TGCGCCAGCAGCCAACCGGGACAGGGCTATGGCTACACCTTC,TRBJ1-2,TRBD1,TRBV4-1
CASSLEQGGYTF,TGCGCCAGCAGCTTGGAGCAGGGGGGCTACACCTTC,TRBJ1-2,-,TRBV5-1
CASSPNTLGGEVAKNIQYF,TGTGCCAGCAGTCCCAACACCCTCGGGGGAGAAGTGGCCAAAAACATTCAGTACTTC,TRBJ2-4,-,TRBV28
CASSLSTGGNNEQFF,TGTGCCAGCAGCCTATCGACAGGGGGAAACAATGAGCAGTTCTTC,TRBJ2-1,TRBD1,TRBV27
CSVGQGGTEAFF,TGCAGCGTGGGACAGGGAGGCACTGAAGCTTTCTTT,TRBJ1-1,TRBD1,TRBV29-1
CASSLSTGTQETQYF,TGTGCCAGCAGCCTAAGTACAGGAACCCAAGAGACCCAGTACTTC,TRBJ2-5,-,TRBV6-1
CASTHDAGGSYGYTF,TGTGCCAGCACCCACGACGCAGGGGGTTCATATGGCTACACCTTC,TRBJ1-2,TRBD1,TRBV6-1
CASSPSPGLAGKETQYF,TGTGCCAGCAGCCCTTCCCCGGGACTAGCGGGAAAAGAGACCCAGTACTTC,TRBJ2-5,TRBD2,TRBV14